The 24 T cell receptor beta chains below come from one sample, sequenced in a study of shared clonotypes between healthy human individuals. Clones were sequenced by immunoSEQ multiplex PCR, and TCRdb holds only the in-frame ones, with some missing. In the table there are over 2 million clones, just under 95% of which are singletons. Sequencing input: naive CD4+ T cells from PBMCs. Stated subset: CD45RA+ positively selected. These receptors were collected from a man aged 18 to 30 in good health. Some clones in this sample may be carry-over from other donors' samples.

This chain joins TRBV21-1 and TRBJ2-7. TRBV21-1 corresponds to a pseudogene. The CDR3 extends over 15 amino acids. This CDR3 reads CASSPPPGTRGEQYF. The CDR3 DNA sequence: TGTGCCAGCAGCCCCCCTCCCGGGACGAGAGGAGAGCAGTACTTC.

This chain uses TRBV28 with TRBJ1-2, with TRBD1 matching 8 bases. Germline CDR1 and CDR2: MDHEN and SYDVKM. This CDR3 is 15 amino acids long. The V segment lost 3 bases and the J segment 5 bases; nucleotides outside the gene matches: 8. The CDR3 nucleotides read TGTGCCAGCAGTTTGGACAGGGAGCGGAGTTATGGCTACACCTTC. It specifies CASSLDRERSYGYTF.

This chain connects TRBV18 to TRBJ1-1; D uncertain. Germline lookup yields CDR1 KGHSH and CDR2 LQKENI. V was cut by 5 bases and J by 6 bases, with 16 bases left in between. The CDR3 is made up of 14 amino acids. CDR3 bases: TGTGCCAGCTCAAGTTTATCATCCCCGGCTGAAGCTTTCTTT. It is translated as CASSSLSSPAEAFF.

This sequence joins TRBV9 and TRBJ2-7, with 9 positions matching TRBD1. Germline V gene sequence: CDR1 SGDLS, CDR2 YYNGEE. This CDR3 comprises 16 residues. With V trimmed by 0 bases and J by 5 bases, 9 bases remained unmatched. The CDR3 loop is CASSVGIGTGPHEQYF. The CDR3 DNA reads as TGTGCCAGCAGCGTAGGAATCGGGACAGGGCCCCACGAGCAGTACTTC.

CDR3 nucleotide sequence: TGTGCCACCGAACGCCGGGACAGGGACTATGGCTACACCTTC. Translated, it gives CATERRDRDYGYTF. V is TRBV15 and J is TRBJ1-2, with TRBD1 matching 9 bases. The CDR3 length is 14 residues. Germline V gene sequence: CDR1 LNHNV, CDR2 YYDKDF (reference sequence). V was clipped by 8 bases and J by 3 bases; unmatched bases: 7. Full variable domain (outside the CDR3, taken from reference TRBV15 and TRBJ1-2): DAMVIQNPRYQVTQFGKPVTLSCSQTLNHNVMYWYQQKSSQAPKLLFHYYDKDFNNEADTPDNFQSRRPNTSFCFLDIRSPGLGDTAMYLCATERRDRDYGYTFGSGTRLTVV.

The table lists this clone with a few counts. V and J are TRBV5-4 and TRBJ2-5; TRBD1 agrees at 7 bases. Trimming removed 3 bases from V and 5 bases from J; junction bases left unmatched: 10. The CDR3 consists of 15 residues. Germline V gene sequence: CDR1 SGHNT, CDR2 YYREEE (reference sequence). In nucleotides, the CDR3 is TGTGCCAGCAGCTCCAGACAGGGTGTGAGGGAGACCCAGTACTTC. This gives the protein CASSSRQGVRETQYF.

V and J are TRBV11-3 and TRBJ2-2, with D possibly TRBD1 on 5 matching bases. Trimming removed 6 bases at V and 7 bases at J, with 9 bases between. In germline, CDR1 is SGHNT, CDR2 YENEEA. This CDR3 region has 12 residues. CDR3 loop: CASSSRGGELFF. The CDR3 nucleotides read TGTGCCAGCAGTTCTAGGGGCGGGGAGCTGTTTTTT.

The chain employs TRBV27 and TRBJ1-5; possible D gene TRBD1, 5 bases. CDR3 length equals 16 residues. The V and J ends lost 5 bases and 9 bases respectively, with 23 bases between them. CDR1 and CDR2 from the germline V gene are MNHEY and SMNVEV (reference sequence). This chain's CDR3 is CASSRTPGRVSTPQHF. CDR3 in DNA: TGTGCCAGCAGTAGAACCCCGGGACGGGTATCTACGCCCCAGCATTTT.

This clone has just a few counts. Other DNA sequences in this specimen translate into the identical CDR3. V is TRBV19 and J is TRBJ1-3; D call uncertain. The CDR3 contains 10 residues. Looked up from germline, CDR1 is LNHDA and CDR2 is SQIVND (reference sequence). V lost 8 bases and J 4 bases, leaving 3 bases between the germline ends. The CDR3 sequence is CASSGNTIYF. CDR3 DNA sequence: TGTGCCAGTTCCGGAAACACCATATATTTT. Looking up the rest from reference TRBV19 and TRBJ1-3 gives the full variable domain: DGGITQSPKYLFRKEGQNVTLSCEQNLNHDAMYWYRQDPGQGLRLIYYSQIVNDFQKGDIAEGYSVSREKKESFPLTVTSAQKNPTAFYLCASSGNTIYFGEGSWLTVV.

As to this clone: Different DNA sequences within this sample yield the same CDR3. The rearrangement links TRBV5-1 to TRBJ2-7; no definite D call. V lost 0 bases and J lost 1, with 8 bases in between. CDR3 size: 14 residues. CDR1 is SGHRS and CDR2 is YFSETQ in the germline V gene. The CDR3 region is CASSLEVSSYEQYF. In DNA, the CDR3 is TGCGCCAGCAGCTTGGAGGTCAGTTCCTACGAGCAGTACTTC.

This CDR3 reads CASIRVSGANVLTF. The CDR3, as DNA: TGTGCCAGCATAAGGGTCTCTGGGGCCAACGTCCTGACTTTC. The chain joins TRBV28 to TRBJ2-6, with D uncertain. Germline values: CDR1 MDHEN, CDR2 SYDVKM. The CDR3 spans 14 residues. The V and J ends lost 7 bases and 0 bases respectively, with 7 bases between them.

The chain combines TRBV11-3 with TRBJ2-2; 9 bases are a match to TRBD1. The CDR3 length is 15 residues. V gave up 4 bases and J gave up 5 bases; unmatched junction bases: 5. CDR1 is SGHNT and CDR2 is YENEEA in the germline V gene. Written as DNA, the CDR3 is TGTGCCAGCAGCTGGGGACAGGGACGAACCGGGGAGCTGTTTTTT. It codes for CASSWGQGRTGELFF.

The chain combines TRBV2 with TRBJ2-1, with 10 bases lining up with TRBD2. The CDR3 contains 15 residues. The germline CDR1 and CDR2 sequences are SNHLY and FYNNEI. V dropped 6 bases and J dropped 6; count of bases not matched to a gene: 8. CDR3 nucleotide sequence: TGTGCCAGCAGGTCATCTAGCGGGAGTTTCAATGAGCAGTTCTTC. The encoded protein is CASRSSSGSFNEQFF.

About this clone itself: The same CDR3 can be traced to other DNA sequences in this sample. CDR3 loop: CASSLAQGTYEQYF. In DNA form, the CDR3 reads TGCGCCAGCAGCTTGGCACAGGGGACCTACGAGCAGTACTTC. The chain has TRBV5-1 and TRBJ2-7; 7 bases are shared with TRBD1. Trimming took 0 bases from V and 2 from J; bases not matched to a gene: 2. The CDR3 contains 14 residues. CDR1 SGHRS and CDR2 YFSETQ come from the germline V gene.

V is TRBV21-1 and J is TRBJ2-7. TRBV21-1 is an annotated pseudogene. The CDR3 length is 14 residues. CDR3 nucleotides: TGTGCCAGCAGCATGAAGGGGGGTCTGGGCGAGCAGTACTTC. Translated: CASSMKGGLGEQYF.

This clone was observed a single time. The V call is TRBV7-9, the J call TRBJ1-1, with 9 bases identical to TRBD1. The J segment lost 5 bases and the V segment lost 5 bases, leaving 9 bases of the junction unmatched. Per the germline V gene, CDR1 is SEHNR and CDR2 is FQNEAQ (reference sequence). The CDR3 is 15 amino acids. Written as DNA, the CDR3 is TGTGCCAGCAGCCCCAGTACAGGGGGCTATACTGAAGCTTTCTTT. It translates to CASSPSTGGYTEAFF. Full variable domain (rest looked up from reference TRBV7-9 and TRBJ1-1): DTGVSQNPRHKITKRGQNVTFRCDPISEHNRLYWYRQTLGQGPEFLTYFQNEAQLEKSRLLSDRFSAERPKGSFSTLEIQRTEQGDSAMYLCASSPSTGGYTEAFFGQGTRLTVV.

The chain recombines TRBV13 with TRBJ2-7; D gene unclear. Germline loops: CDR1 PRHDT, CDR2 FYEKMQ (reference sequence). Trimming removed 3 bases at V and 0 bases at J, with 12 bases between. The CDR3 is made up of 15 amino acids. The CDR3 nucleotides are TGTGCCAGCAGCTTCTCCGGGTTCAACTCCTACGAGCAGTACTTC. This codes for CASSFSGFNSYEQYF.

This rearrangement joins TRBV5-1 to TRBJ2-7, with no clear D. V shed 1 base and J shed 3 bases, with 14 bases lying between them. This CDR3 is 15 amino acids long. Germline CDR1 is SGHRS and CDR2 is YFSETQ. CDR3 amino acids: CASSLTASYLYEQYF. CDR3 coding DNA: TGCGCCAGCAGCTTGACCGCCTCCTATCTCTACGAGCAGTACTTC.

The rearrangement uses TRBV2 and TRBJ2-7; 7 bases map to TRBD2. The germline V gene has CDR1 SNHLY and CDR2 FYNNEI. The CDR3 loop spans 14 amino acids. The V segment lost 7 bases and the J segment 5 bases; nucleotides outside the gene matches: 11. Written as DNA, the CDR3 is TGTGCCAGCAATGGTAGGGGACTATCCGACGAGCAGTACTTC. Amino acid sequence: CASNGRGLSDEQYF.

V is TRBV4-1 and J is TRBJ2-3, with D perhaps given as TRBD1 or TRBD2 (5 bases each). Germline CDR1 is MGHRA and CDR2 is YSYEKL. Deletions cut 4 bases from V and 10 bases from J, with 12 bases between. The CDR3 runs to 12 residues. The CDR3 DNA reads as TGCGCCAGCAGCCTCGCCCTGGGGGCGCAGTATTTT. Protein product: CASSLALGAQYF.

The chain carries TRBV6-1 and TRBJ2-3; D remains unclear. The germline gives CDR1 MNHNS, CDR2 SASEGT. This CDR3 is 14 amino acids long. V gave up 6 bases and J gave up 3 bases, with 13 bases separating them. The CDR3 sequence is CASSKGPETDTQYF. Written as DNA, the CDR3 is TGTGCCAGCAGCAAAGGGCCGGAGACAGATACGCAGTATTTT.

This sequence joins TRBV7-3 and TRBJ1-5; D gene unclear. This CDR3 is built from 19 residues. V lost 4 bases and J lost 1, with 23 bases in between. Germline assignment: CDR1 SGHTA and CDR2 FQGTGA. CDR3 DNA sequence: TGTGCCAGCAGCTACCCCCAACTAGGGCGGACCAAGAGCAATCAGCCCCAGCATTTT. The encoded protein is CASSYPQLGRTKSNQPQHF.

This chain connects TRBV19 to TRBJ2-1; 15 bases align to TRBD2. Germline trimming cut 7 bases from V and 8 bases from J; bases unmatched to any gene: 9. Germline V gene data show CDR1 as LNHDA and CDR2 as SQIVND (reference sequence). CDR3 length: 16 amino acids. CDR3 sequence (DNA): TGTGCCAGTATTAAGGGACTAGCGGGAGGAGATGATGAGCAGTTCTTC. It yields the protein CASIKGLAGGDDEQFF.

The rearrangement uses TRBV11-2 and TRBJ2-5, with 8 bases lining up with TRBD2. V lost 5 bases and J lost 0; bases outside the gene matches: 14. The CDR3 covers 18 residues. Per germline, CDR1 SGHAT and CDR2 FQNNGV. CDR3 DNA sequence: TGTGCCAGCAGCCCTCGGGATAGCGGGATGTGGGACCAAGAGACCCAGTACTTC. This codes for CASSPRDSGMWDQETQYF.